These T cell receptor beta chains were read from a single sample in a study of regulatory T cells in long-lasting Graves disease. TCRdb re-called the multiplex PCR reads with MiXCR, one entry per CDR3 protein. The sample includes around 500,000 distinct CDR3 sequences, 12% of them seen just once. These sequences were also reported in another study, on T cells in Graves' hyperthyroidism and ophthalmopathy.

The sequenced sample was peripheral blood mononuclear cells (PBMCs), obtained at new diagnosis, from a patient treated with antithyroid drugs. These receptors came from a woman in her 30s with Graves disease. Both conserved end residues are part of each CDR3. Each record gives: J gene, D gene, clone size, V gene, CDR3 protein, CDR3 DNA. D genes are given only for firm matches. Some rows have no size entry. The others give once, few or many, or a class for an expanded clone.

TRBJ1-4,TRBD1,NA,TRBV12-3/TRBV12-4,CASSTGGFEKLFF,TGTGCCAGCAGTACAGGGGGTTTTGAAAAACTGTTTTTT
TRBJ2-7,TRBD1,NA,TRBV7-9,CASSYPGTGTLHEQYF,TGTGCCAGCAGCTACCCGGGGACAGGGACCCTCCACGAGCAGTACTTC
TRBJ2-7,NA,many,TRBV5-1,CASSFQGADYEQYF,TGCGCCAGCAGCTTTCAAGGAGCTGACTACGAGCAGTACTTC
TRBJ2-2,TRBD1,many,TRBV11-3,CASTRWVAGGTGELFF,TGTGCCAGCACCCGCTGGGTGGCAGGGGGTACCGGGGAGCTGTTTTTT
TRBJ2-2,NA,NA,TRBV2,CASSYSETGELFF,TGTGCCAGCAGTTACTCGGAGACGGGGGAGCTGTTTTTT
TRBJ2-3,NA,many,TRBV30,CAGDRTHTDTQYF,TGTGCCGGCGACAGAACTCACACAGATACGCAGTATTTT
TRBJ1-1,NA,many,TRBV2,CASSEPRDTLGDTEAFF,TGTGCCAGCAGTGAGCCTCGGGACACCCTGGGGGACACTGAAGCTTTCTTT
TRBJ1-1,TRBD1,many,TRBV12-3/TRBV12-4,CASSSRGQSAFF,TGTGCCAGCAGTTCCAGGGGGCAATCAGCTTTCTTT
TRBJ1-2,NA,many,TRBV27,CASSSSREGYGYTF,TGTGCCAGCAGTTCTAGCAGGGAAGGCTATGGCTACACCTTC
TRBJ2-1,NA,NA,TRBV20-1,CSARRRETGGNEQFF,TGCAGTGCTAGGCGGAGGGAGACTGGTGGAAATGAGCAGTTCTTC
TRBJ2-4,NA,NA,TRBV7-9,CASSLTVLQDYKNIQYF,TGTGCCAGCAGCTTAACCGTCCTACAGGACTACAAAAACATTCAGTACTTC
TRBJ2-3,NA,many,TRBV20-1,CSAMAWDRSTDTQYF,TGCAGTGCTATGGCCTGGGACCGAAGCACAGATACGCAGTATTTT
TRBJ2-3,TRBD2,many,TRBV3-1,CASSQVSSGVTQYF,TGTGCCAGCAGCCAAGTATCCAGCGGGGTTACGCAGTATTTT
TRBJ2-7,TRBD1,many,TRBV12-5,CASGWGQALYEQYF,TGTGCTAGTGGATGGGGACAGGCCCTCTACGAGCAGTACTTC
TRBJ1-2,NA,many,TRBV6-2/TRBV6-3,CASSQTGSGYGYTF,TGTGCCAGCAGTCAAACAGGGAGCGGCTATGGCTACACCTTC
TRBJ1-1,NA,once,TRBV7-8,CASREVCTEAFF,TGTGCCAGCAGGGAGGTGTGCACTGAAGCTTTCTTT
TRBJ1-2,TRBD1,many,TRBV6-2/TRBV6-3,CASSLQGARNYGYTF,TGTGCCAGCAGTCTGCAGGGGGCGCGAAACTATGGCTACACCTTC
TRBJ2-3,TRBD2,NA,TRBV2,CASMLASGRASDTQYF,TGTGCCAGCATGCTCGCTAGCGGGAGGGCGTCGGATACGCAGTATTTT
TRBJ1-1,NA,NA,TRBV19,CASSIVASTEAFF,TGTGCCAGTAGTATAGTGGCGAGCACTGAAGCTTTCTTT
TRBJ2-7,NA,few,TRBV18,CASSPGASHEQYF,TGTGCCAGCTCACCAGGGGCTTCCCACGAGCAGTACTTC
TRBJ2-7,NA,NA,TRBV14,CASSQWAALIYEQYF,TGTGCCAGCAGCCAATGGGCCGCCCTCATCTACGAGCAGTACTTC
TRBJ2-6,NA,many,TRBV30,CAWNSGLSGANVLTF,TGTGCCTGGAATTCAGGGCTCTCTGGGGCCAACGTCCTGACTTTC
TRBJ2-1,TRBD2,many,TRBV30,CAWSGTSGLAQQFF,TGTGCCTGGAGCGGTACTAGCGGGCTAGCCCAGCAGTTCTTC
TRBJ1-1,NA,many,TRBV20-1,CSAREDLNTEAFF,TGCAGTGCTAGAGAGGACCTGAACACTGAAGCTTTCTTT
TRBJ2-1,NA,NA,TRBV20-1,CSASPDGDSPYNEQFF,TGCAGTGCTAGTCCGGATGGGGATTCCCCCTACAATGAGCAGTTCTTC
TRBJ1-2,TRBD1,many,TRBV6-5,CASSYAWDRVYGYTF,TGTGCCAGCAGTTACGCATGGGACAGGGTCTATGGCTACACCTTC
TRBJ2-3,NA,NA,TRBV29-1,CSGFGREKVDTQYF,TGCAGCGGTTTTGGCCGGGAGAAGGTTGATACGCAGTATTTT
TRBJ2-3,NA,NA,TRBV7-9,CASSLMAPPDTQYF,TGTGCCAGCAGCTTAATGGCTCCCCCAGATACGCAGTATTTT
TRBJ1-2,NA,many,TRBV6-5,CASSSLWGGGNYGYTF,TGTGCCAGCAGTTCCCTCTGGGGGGGGGGTAACTATGGCTACACCTTC
TRBJ1-2,NA,many,TRBV14,CASSPSAQGIEGYTF,TGTGCCAGCAGCCCGTCCGCGCAGGGAATAGAAGGCTACACCTTC
TRBJ1-4,NA,many,TRBV7-9,CASSLDDGRRNEGKKLFF,TGTGCCAGCAGCTTAGACGATGGACGAAGAAACGAGGGGAAAAAACTGTTTTTT
TRBJ2-3,NA,NA,TRBV7-9,CASSLFGGFADTQYF,TGTGCCAGCAGCTTATTTGGAGGGTTTGCAGATACGCAGTATTTT
TRBJ2-5,TRBD2,many,TRBV28,CASSILAAQETQYF,TGTGCCAGCAGTATTCTAGCGGCCCAAGAGACCCAGTACTTC
TRBJ2-3,NA,many,TRBV5-1,CASRRGNTDTQYF,TGCGCCAGCCGCAGGGGTAATACAGATACGCAGTATTTT
TRBJ2-3,NA,NA,TRBV6-1,CASSEARLTSTGTQYF,TGTGCCAGCAGTGAAGCTCGACTAACCAGCACAGGTACGCAGTATTTT
TRBJ2-2,NA,few,TRBV14,CASSRPGGATGELFF,TGTGCCAGCAGCCGCCCGGGCGGCGCCACCGGGGAGCTGTTTTTT
TRBJ2-7,TRBD1,many,TRBV19,CASSIRPGTGVYEQYF,TGTGCCAGTAGTATTCGACCCGGGACAGGGGTTTACGAGCAGTACTTC
TRBJ1-4,NA,NA,TRBV4-1,CASSQEDRPHEKLFF,TGCGCCAGCAGCCAAGAGGACAGACCTCATGAAAAACTGTTTTTT
TRBJ1-2,NA,NA,TRBV7-9,CASSFGRDGYTF,TGTGCCAGCAGCTTCGGGCGCGATGGCTACACCTTC
TRBJ2-3,NA,few,TRBV30,CAWINRGGPDTQYF,TGTGCCTGGATAAACCGTGGAGGCCCAGATACGCAGTATTTT
TRBJ1-1,NA,many,TRBV28,CASSPRRSFGPEAFF,TGTGCCAGCAGTCCCCGACGCAGTTTCGGCCCTGAAGCTTTCTTT